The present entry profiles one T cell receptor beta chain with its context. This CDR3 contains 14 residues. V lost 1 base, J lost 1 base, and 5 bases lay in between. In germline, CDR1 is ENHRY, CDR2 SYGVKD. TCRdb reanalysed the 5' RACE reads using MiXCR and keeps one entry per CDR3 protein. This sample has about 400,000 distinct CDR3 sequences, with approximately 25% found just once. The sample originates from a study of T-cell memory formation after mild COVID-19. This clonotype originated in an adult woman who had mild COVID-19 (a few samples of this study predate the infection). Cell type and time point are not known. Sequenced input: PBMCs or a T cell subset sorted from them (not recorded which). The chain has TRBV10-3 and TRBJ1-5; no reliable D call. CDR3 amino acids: CAISEWASNQPQHF. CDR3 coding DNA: TGTGCCATCAGTGAGTGGGCAAGCAATCAGCCCCAGCATTTT.